This T cell receptor (beta chain) derives from a study of T-cell memory formation after mild COVID-19. Findings and caveats of the study: The pre-infection memory compartment contained some responding clones, suggesting cross-reactive memory joined.

TCRdb analysed the 5' RACE reads with MiXCR anew, one entry per CDR3 protein. The table shows about 110,000 distinct CDR3 sequences, with about a fifth occurring only once. This clonotype was detected only a few times. Its matching antigen is unknown. The V end was cut by 0 bases, the J end by 10 bases, with 13 bases between. This CDR3 is built from 14 residues. Germline V lookup: CDR1 ENHRY, CDR2 SYGVKD. The V and J genes are TRBV10-3 and TRBJ2-1, with D unresolved. The sequence came from a man aged 18 to 29 who had mild COVID-19 (a few samples of this study predate the infection). Cell type and time point are not known. Material: PBMCs or a T cell subset sorted from them (not recorded which). The CDR3: CAISESLQPWEQFF. CDR3 coding DNA: TGTGCCATCAGTGAGTCGTTACAACCCTGGGAGCAGTTCTTC.